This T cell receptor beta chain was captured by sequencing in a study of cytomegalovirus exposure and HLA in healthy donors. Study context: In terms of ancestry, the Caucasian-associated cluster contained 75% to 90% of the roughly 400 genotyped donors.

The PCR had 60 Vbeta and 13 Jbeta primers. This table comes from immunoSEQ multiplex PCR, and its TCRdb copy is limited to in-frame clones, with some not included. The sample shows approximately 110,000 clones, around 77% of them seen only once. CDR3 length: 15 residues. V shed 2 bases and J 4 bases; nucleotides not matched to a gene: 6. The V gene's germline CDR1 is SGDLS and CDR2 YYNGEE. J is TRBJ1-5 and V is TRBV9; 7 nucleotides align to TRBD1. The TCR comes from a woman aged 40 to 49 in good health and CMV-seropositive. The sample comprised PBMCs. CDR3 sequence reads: CASSVGDRQNQPQHF. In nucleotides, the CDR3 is TGTGCCAGCAGCGTGGGGGACAGACAGAATCAGCCCCAGCATTTT.